This T cell receptor (beta chain) originates from a study of T-cell reconstitution after alpha-beta-depleted transplantation in children. Unique molecular identifiers were incorporated when the TCRbeta library was constructed. TCRdb fed the PCR reads into MiXCR, producing one record per CDR3 protein. The sample yields roughly 610,000 distinct CDR3 sequences, over 9.5% seen once. The CDR3 loop spans 14 amino acids. Germline CDR1 and CDR2: SGHTS and YDEGEE. The V gene end was trimmed by 5 bases and the J gene end by 8 bases; junction bases not matched to a gene: 9. This chain joins TRBV5-8 and TRBJ1-4, with TRBD1 matching 7 bases. The receptor's source is a human donor who donated a stem cell graft to a child with acute myeloid leukemia. This sample comprised PBMCs from the stem cell graft donor, obtained from the stem cell graft. The CDR3 coding sequence is TGTGCCAGCAGGGCACATCTACAGGGGGAAAAACTGTTTTTT. This encodes CASRAHLQGEKLFF.